This T cell receptor beta chain stems from a study of cytomegalovirus exposure and HLA in healthy donors. Looking at the study overall: Later analysis reported that the 120 or so validation repertoires shared the platform of the 600 to 750 first-cohort repertoires.

General study findings and limits: Rarity characterized most TCR sequences, yet some public TCRs appeared in many donors. The finding came from a later analysis; first-cohort TCR clusters tended to co-occur in the 120 or so validation repertoires. The study recorded 150 to 200 TCR beta chains that were cytomegalovirus-associated.

The repertoire was sequenced with immunoSEQ multiplex PCR; TCRdb's copy has only in-frame clones and lacks some. The sample lists approximately 120,000 clones, roughly 90% seen once, with roughly 2% in the top ten. Germline V gene data show CDR1 as SGHKS and CDR2 as YYEKEE (reference sequence). The CDR3 length is 15 residues. V dropped 0 bases and J dropped 4 bases, with 13 bases sitting between them. A remark on this clone: Its antigen is unidentified.

The receptor was isolated from a woman younger than 35 in good health and CMV-seronegative. The sequencing sample was made of PBMCs. V is TRBV5-5 and J is TRBJ1-2; D not certain. The CDR3 loop reads CASSLVGGNSYGYTF. DNA for the CDR3: TGTGCCAGCAGCTTGGTGGGAGGTAATAGCTATGGCTACACCTTC.